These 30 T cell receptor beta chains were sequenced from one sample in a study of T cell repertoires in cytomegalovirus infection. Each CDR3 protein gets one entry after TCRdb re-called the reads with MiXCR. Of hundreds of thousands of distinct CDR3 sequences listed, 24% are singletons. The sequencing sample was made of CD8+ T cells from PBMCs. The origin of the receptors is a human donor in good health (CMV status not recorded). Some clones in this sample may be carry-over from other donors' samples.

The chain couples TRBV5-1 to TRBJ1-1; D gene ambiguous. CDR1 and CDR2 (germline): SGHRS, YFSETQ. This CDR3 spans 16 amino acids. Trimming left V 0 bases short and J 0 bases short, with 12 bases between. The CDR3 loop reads CASSLADKGVNTEAFF. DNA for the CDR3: TGCGCCAGCAGCTTGGCCGATAAGGGAGTGAACACTGAAGCTTTCTTT.

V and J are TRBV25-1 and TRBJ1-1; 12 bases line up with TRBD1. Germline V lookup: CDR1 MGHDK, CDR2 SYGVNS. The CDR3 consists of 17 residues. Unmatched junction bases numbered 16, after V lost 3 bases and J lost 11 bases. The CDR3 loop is CASSDYYTGTGGDGAFF. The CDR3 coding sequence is TGTGCCAGCAGTGATTACTATACCGGGACAGGGGGCGACGGGGCTTTCTTT.

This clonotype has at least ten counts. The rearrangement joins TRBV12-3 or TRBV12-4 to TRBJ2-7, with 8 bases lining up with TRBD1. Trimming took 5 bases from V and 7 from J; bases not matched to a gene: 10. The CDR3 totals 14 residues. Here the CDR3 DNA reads TGTGCCAGCAGTAAGGACAGGGACCCTCTGGAGCAGTACTTC. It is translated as CASSKDRDPLEQYF.

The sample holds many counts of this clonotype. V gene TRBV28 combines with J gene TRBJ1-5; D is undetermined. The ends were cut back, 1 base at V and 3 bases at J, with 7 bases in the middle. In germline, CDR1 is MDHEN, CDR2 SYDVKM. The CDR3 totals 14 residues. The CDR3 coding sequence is TGTGCCAGCAGTTTATTGGGTTACAATCAGCCCCAGCATTTT. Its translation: CASSLLGYNQPQHF.

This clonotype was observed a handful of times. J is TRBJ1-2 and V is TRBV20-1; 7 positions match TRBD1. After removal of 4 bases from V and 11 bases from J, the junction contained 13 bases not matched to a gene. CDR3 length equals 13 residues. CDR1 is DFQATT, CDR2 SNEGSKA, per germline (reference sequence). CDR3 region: CSAIDRELLVYTF. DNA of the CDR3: TGCAGTGCTATTGACAGGGAGTTATTGGTTTACACCTTC.

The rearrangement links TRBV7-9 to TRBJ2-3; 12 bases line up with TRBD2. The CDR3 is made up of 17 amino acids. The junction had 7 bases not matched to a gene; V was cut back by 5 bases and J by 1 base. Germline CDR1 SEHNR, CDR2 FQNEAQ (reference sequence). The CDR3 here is CASSPRLAGVRTDTQYF. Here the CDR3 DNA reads TGTGCCAGCAGCCCGCGACTAGCGGGGGTCCGCACAGATACGCAGTATTTT.

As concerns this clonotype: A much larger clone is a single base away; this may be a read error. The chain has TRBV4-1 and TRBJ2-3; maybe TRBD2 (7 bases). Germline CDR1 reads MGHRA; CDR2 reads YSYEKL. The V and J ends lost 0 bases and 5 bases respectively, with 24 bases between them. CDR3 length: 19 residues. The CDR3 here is CASSQDGQQNWGGRDTQYF. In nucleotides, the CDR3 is TGCGCCAGCAGCCAAGATGGACAGCAAAATTGGGGGGGCAGAGATACGCAGTATTTT.

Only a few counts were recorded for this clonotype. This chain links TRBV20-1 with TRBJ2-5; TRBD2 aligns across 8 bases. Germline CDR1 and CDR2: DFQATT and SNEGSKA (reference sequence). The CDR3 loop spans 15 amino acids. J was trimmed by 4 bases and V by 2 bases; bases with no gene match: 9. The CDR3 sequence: CSARIISGERETQYF. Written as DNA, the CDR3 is TGCAGTGCTAGAATCATTAGCGGGGAGAGAGAGACCCAGTACTTC.

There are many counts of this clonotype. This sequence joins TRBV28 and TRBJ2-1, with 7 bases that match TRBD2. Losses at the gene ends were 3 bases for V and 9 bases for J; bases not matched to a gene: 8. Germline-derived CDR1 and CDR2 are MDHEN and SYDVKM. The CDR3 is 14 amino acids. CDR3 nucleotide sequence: TGTGCCAGCAGTTTGCCGGGCGGGGGAGGTGAGCAGTTCTTC. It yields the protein CASSLPGGGGEQFF.

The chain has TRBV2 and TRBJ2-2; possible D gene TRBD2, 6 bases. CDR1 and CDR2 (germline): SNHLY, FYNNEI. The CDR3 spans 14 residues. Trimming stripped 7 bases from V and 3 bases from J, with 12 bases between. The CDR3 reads CASIRREHTGELFF. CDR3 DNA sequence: TGTGCCAGCATCAGGAGGGAGCACACCGGGGAGCTGTTTTTT.

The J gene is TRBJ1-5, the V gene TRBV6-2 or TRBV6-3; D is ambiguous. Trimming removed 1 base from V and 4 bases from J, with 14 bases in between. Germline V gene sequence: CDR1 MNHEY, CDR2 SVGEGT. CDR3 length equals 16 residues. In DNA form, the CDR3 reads TGTGCCAGCAGTTACTTTAAGGACGGGAGTAATCAGCCCCAGCATTTT. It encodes CASSYFKDGSNQPQHF.

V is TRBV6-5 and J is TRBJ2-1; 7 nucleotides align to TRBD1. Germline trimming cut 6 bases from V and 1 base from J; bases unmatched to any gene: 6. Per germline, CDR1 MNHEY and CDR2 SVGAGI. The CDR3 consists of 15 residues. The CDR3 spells CASRLTGESYNEQFF. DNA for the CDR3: TGTGCCAGCAGGTTAACAGGGGAATCCTACAATGAGCAGTTCTTC.

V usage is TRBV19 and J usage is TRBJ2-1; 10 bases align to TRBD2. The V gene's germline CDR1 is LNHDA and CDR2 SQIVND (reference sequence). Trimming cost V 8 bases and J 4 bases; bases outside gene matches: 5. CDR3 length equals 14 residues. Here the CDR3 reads CASLSGGEYNEQFF. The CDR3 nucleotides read TGTGCCAGTTTAAGCGGGGGGGAGTACAATGAGCAGTTCTTC.

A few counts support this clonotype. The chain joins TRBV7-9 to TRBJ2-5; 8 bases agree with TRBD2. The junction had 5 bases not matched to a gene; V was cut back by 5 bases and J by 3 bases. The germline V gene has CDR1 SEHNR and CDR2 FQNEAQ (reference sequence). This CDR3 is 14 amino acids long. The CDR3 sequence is CASSPGRGEETQYF. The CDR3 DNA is TGTGCCAGCAGCCCGGGGCGGGGGGAAGAGACCCAGTACTTC.

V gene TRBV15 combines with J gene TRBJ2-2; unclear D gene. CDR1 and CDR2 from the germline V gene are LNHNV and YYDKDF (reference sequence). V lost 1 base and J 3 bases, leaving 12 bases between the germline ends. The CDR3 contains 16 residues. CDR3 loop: CATSRARRIDTGELFF. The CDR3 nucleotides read TGTGCCACCAGCAGAGCCAGGCGGATAGACACCGGGGAGCTGTTTTTT.

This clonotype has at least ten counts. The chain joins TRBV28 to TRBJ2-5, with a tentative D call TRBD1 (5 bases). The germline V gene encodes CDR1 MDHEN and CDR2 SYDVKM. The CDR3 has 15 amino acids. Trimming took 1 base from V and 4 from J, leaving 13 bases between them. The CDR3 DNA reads TGTGCCAGCAGTTTATCTCGGACATCATCAGAGACCCAGTACTTC. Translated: CASSLSRTSSETQYF.

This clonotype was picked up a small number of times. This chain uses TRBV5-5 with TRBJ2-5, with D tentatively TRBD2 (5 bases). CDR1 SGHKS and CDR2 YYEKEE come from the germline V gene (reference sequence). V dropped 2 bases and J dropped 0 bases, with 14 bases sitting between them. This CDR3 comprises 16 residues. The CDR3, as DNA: TGTGCCAGCAGCTTCGCCGACGGGGAGTACCAAGAGACCCAGTACTTC. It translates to CASSFADGEYQETQYF. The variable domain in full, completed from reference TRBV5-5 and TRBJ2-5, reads DAGVTQSPTHLIKTRGQQVTLRCSPISGHKSVSWYQQVLGQGPQFIFQYYEKEERGRGNFPDRFSARQFPNYSSELNVNALLLGDSALYLCASSFADGEYQETQYFGPGTRLLVL.

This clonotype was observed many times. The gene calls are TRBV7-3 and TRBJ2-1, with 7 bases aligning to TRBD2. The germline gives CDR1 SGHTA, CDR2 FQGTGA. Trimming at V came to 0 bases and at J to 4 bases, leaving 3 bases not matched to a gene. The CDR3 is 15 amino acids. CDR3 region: CASSLTPSGYNEQFF. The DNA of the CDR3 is TGTGCCAGCAGCTTAACCCCTAGCGGTTACAATGAGCAGTTCTTC.

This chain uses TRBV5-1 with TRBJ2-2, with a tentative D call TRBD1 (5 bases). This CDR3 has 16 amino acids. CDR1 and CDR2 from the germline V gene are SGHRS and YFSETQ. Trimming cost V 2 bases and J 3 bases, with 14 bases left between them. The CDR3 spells CASSFLRSQDTGELFF. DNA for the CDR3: TGCGCCAGCAGCTTTTTGAGATCACAGGACACCGGGGAGCTGTTTTTT.

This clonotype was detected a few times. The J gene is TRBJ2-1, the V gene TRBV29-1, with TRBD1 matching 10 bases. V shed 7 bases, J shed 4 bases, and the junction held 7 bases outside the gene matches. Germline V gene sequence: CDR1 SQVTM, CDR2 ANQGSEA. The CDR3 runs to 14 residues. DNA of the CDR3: TGCAGCGGTGACGGGACAGGGGTTTACAATGAGCAGTTCTTC. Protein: CSGDGTGVYNEQFF.

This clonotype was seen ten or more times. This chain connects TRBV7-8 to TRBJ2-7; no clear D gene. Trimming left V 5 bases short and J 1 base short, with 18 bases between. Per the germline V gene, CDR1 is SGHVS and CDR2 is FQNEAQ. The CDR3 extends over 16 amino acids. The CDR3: CASSGSQDRYSYEQYF. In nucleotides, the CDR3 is TGTGCCAGCAGCGGGTCCCAGGATAGATATTCCTACGAGCAGTACTTC.

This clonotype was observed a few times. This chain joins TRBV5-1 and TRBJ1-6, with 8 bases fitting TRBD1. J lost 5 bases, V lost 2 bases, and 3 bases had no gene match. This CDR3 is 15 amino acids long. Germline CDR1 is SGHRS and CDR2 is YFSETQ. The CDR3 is CASSFKQGDNSPLHF. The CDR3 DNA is TGCGCCAGCAGCTTCAAACAGGGGGATAATTCACCCCTCCACTTT.

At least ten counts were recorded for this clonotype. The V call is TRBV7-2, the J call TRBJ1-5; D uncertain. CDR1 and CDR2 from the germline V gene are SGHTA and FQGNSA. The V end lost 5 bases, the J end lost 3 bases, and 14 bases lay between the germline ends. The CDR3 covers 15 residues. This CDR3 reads CASSPWRAINQPQHF. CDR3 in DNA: TGTGCCAGCAGCCCATGGAGGGCAATCAATCAGCCCCAGCATTTT.

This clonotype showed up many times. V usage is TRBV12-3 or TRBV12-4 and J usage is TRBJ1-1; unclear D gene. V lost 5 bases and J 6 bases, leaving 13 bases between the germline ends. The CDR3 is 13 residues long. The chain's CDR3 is CASSQGRYAEAFF. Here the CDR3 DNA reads TGTGCCAGCAGTCAAGGCCGGTACGCTGAAGCTTTCTTT.

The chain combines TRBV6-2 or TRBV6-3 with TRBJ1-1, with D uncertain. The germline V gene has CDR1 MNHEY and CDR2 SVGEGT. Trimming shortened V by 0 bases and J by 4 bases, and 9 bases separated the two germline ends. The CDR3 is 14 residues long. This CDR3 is CASSYSRVATEAFF. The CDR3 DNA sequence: TGTGCCAGCAGTTACTCGCGGGTTGCCACTGAAGCTTTCTTT.

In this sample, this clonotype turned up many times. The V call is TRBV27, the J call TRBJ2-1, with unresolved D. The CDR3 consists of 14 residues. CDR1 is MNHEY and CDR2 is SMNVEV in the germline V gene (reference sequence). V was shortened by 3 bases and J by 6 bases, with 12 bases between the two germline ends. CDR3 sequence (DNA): TGTGCCAGCAGTTTCATAGGGTCGGTCAATGAGCAGTTCTTC. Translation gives CASSFIGSVNEQFF.

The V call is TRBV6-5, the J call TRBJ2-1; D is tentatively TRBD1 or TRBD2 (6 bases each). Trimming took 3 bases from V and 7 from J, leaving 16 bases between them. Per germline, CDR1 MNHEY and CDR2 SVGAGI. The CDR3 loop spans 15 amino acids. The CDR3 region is CASSYAQGGGNEQFF. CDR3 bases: TGTGCCAGCAGTTATGCACAGGGAGGCGGAAATGAGCAGTTCTTC.

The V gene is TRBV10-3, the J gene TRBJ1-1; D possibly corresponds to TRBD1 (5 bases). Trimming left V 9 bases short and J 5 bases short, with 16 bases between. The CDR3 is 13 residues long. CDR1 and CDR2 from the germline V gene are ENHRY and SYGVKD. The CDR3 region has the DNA TGTGCCATTGGCCCCGGGGCAGGGACTGAAGCTTTCTTT. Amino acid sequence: CAIGPGAGTEAFF.

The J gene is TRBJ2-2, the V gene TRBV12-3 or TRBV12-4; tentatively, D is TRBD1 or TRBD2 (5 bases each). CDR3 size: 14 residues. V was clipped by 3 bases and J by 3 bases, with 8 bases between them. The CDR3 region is CASSFGADTGELFF. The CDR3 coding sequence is TGTGCCAGCAGTTTCGGGGCCGACACCGGGGAGCTGTTTTTT.

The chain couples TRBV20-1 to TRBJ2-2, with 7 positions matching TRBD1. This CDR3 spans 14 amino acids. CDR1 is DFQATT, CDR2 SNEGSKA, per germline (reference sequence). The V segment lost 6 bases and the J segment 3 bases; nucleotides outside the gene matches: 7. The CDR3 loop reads CSAVDRVYTGELFF. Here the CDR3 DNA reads TGCAGTGCCGTTGACAGGGTATACACCGGGGAGCTGTTTTTT.